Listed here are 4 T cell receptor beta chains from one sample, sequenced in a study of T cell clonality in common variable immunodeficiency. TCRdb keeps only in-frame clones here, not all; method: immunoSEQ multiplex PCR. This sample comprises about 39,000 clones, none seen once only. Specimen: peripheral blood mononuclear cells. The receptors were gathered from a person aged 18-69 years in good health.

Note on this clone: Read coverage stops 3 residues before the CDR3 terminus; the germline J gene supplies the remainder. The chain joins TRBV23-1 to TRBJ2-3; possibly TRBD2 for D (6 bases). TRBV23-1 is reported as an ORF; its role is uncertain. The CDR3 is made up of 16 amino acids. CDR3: CASSQGGSHKGETQYF. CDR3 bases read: TGCGCCAGCAGTCAGGGGGGAAGTCATAAAGGAGAGACG.

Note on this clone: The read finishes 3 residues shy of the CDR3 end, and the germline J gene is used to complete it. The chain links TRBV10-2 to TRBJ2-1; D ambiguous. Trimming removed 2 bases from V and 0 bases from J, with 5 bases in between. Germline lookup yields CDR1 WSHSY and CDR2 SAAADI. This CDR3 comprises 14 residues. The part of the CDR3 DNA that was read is TGCGCCAGCAGTGAGGACTCCTCCTACAATGAG. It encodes CASSEDSSYNE. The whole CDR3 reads CASSEDSSYNEQFF.

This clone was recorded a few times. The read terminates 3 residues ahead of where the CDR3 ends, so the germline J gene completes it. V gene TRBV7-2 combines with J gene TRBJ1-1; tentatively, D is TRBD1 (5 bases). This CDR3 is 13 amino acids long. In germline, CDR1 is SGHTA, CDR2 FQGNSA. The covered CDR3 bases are TGTGCCAGCAGCTCTAGTCGCCGGGACTTA. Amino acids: CASSSSRRDL. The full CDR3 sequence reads CASSSSRRDLAFF.

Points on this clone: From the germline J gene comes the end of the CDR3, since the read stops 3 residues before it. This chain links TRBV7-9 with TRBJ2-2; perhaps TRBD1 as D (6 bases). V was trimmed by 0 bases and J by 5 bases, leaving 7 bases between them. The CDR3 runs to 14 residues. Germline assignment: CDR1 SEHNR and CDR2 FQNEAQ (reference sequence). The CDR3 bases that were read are TGTGCCAGCAGCTTAGCGGGGGCTACCGGGGAG. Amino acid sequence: CASSLAGATGE. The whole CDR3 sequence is CASSLAGATGELFF.